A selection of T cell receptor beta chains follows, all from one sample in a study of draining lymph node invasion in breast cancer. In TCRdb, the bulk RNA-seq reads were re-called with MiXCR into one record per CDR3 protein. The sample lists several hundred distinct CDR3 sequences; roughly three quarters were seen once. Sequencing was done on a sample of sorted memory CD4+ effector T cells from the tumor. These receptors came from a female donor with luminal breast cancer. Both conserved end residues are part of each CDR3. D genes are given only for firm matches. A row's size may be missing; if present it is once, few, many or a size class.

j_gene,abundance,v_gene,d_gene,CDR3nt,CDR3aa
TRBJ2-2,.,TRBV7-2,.,TGTGCCAGCAGAACAGGGCGCCGCACCGGGGAGCTGTTTTTT,CASRTGRRTGELFF
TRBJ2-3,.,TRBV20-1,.,TGCAGTGCCCCCAGCAGGGCCACTAGCACAGATACGCAGTATTTT,CSAPSRATSTDTQYF
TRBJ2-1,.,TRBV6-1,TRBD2,TGTGCCAGCAGTGGGACTAGCGGGGGGTCCAATGAGCAGTTCTTC,CASSGTSGGSNEQFF
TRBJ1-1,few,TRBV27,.,TGTGCCAGCAGTTTATCAGTGAGCCCGGCTGGAGCTTTCTTT,CASSLSVSPAGAFF
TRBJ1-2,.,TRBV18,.,TGTGCCAGCTCACCATCCTCTAACTATGGCTACACCTTC,CASSPSSNYGYTF
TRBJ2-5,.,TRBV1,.,TGCACCACCGGGACTAGCGGGGGAGGAGAGACCCAGTACTTC,CTTGTSGGGETQYF
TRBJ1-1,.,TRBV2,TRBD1,TGTGCCAGCAGACCGGGACGTACAGGGGGCACTGAAGCTTTCTTT,CASRPGRTGGTEAFF
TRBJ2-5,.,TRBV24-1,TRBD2,TGTGCCACCAGCGAACCTAGCGGAGGAAATCAAGAGACCCAGTACTTC,CATSEPSGGNQETQYF
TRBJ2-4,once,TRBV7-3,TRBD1,TGTGCCAGCAGCTTGGGACAGGGAAAAAACATTCAGTACTTC,CASSLGQGKNIQYF
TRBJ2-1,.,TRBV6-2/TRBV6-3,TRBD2,TGTGCCAGCAGTTACGGCGGGAGTGGCTACAATGAGCAGTTCTTC,CASSYGGSGYNEQFF
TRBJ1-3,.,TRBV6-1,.,TGTGCCAGCAGTGAATGGGACGGTCGAAACACCATATATTTT,CASSEWDGRNTIYF
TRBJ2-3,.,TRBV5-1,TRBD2,TGCGCCAGCAGCTCCGGGACTAGCGGGGGCACAGATACGCAGTATTTT,CASSSGTSGGTDTQYF
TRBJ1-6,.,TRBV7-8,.,TGTGCCAGCAGCTTAGGAGCGATGGGTTCACCCCTCCACTTT,CASSLGAMGSPLHF
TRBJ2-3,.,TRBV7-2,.,TGTGCCAGCAGCTTAGGACTCTTAGATACGCAGTATTTT,CASSLGLLDTQYF
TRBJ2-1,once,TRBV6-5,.,TGTGCCAGCAGTTCAGTAGGTATCTACAATGAGCAGTTCTTC,CASSSVGIYNEQFF
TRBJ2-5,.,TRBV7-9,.,TGTGCCAGCAGCTTAGCGGCGAGCACCCCCCTCTGGGAGACCCAGTACTTC,CASSLAASTPLWETQYF
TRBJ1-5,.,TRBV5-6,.,TGTGCCAGCAGCAAACTGACGAAGTCCCATCAGCCCCAGCATTTT,CASSKLTKSHQPQHF
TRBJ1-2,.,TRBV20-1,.,TGCAGTGCCCTCAGTGGAGGGTTCTCTAACTATGGCTACACCTTC,CSALSGGFSNYGYTF
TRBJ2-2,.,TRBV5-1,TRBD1,TGCGCCAGCAGCTTGACGTGGACAGGGCGGAGCGGGGAGCTGTTTTTT,CASSLTWTGRSGELFF
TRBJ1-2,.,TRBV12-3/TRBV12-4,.,TGTGCCAGCAGTTACAGGGCAGGAGGCTACACCTTC,CASSYRAGGYTF
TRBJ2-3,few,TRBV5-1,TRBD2,TGCGCCAGCAGCCCGGGACTACAAGACACAGATACGCAGTATTTT,CASSPGLQDTDTQYF
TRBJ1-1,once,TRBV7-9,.,TGTGCCAGCAGCCTCCTGCATGAAGCTTTCTTT,CASSLLHEAFF
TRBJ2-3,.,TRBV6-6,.,TGTGCCAGCAGTCCGACAGGAACAGATACGCAGTATTTT,CASSPTGTDTQYF
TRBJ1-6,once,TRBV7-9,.,TGTGCCAGCAGCCCGCGGCAGCAGTATAATTCACCCCTCCACTTT,CASSPRQQYNSPLHF
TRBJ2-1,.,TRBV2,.,TGTGCCAGCAGTCGCGACAGGATTGCCGGGAATGAGCAGTTCTTC,CASSRDRIAGNEQFF
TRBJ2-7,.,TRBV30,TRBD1,TGTGCCTGGAGCCCAGGGGACAGGTACTACGAGCAGTACTTC,CAWSPGDRYYEQYF
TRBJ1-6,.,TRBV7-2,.,TGTGCCAGCAGCCCACGGGAGGGTATCTATTCACCCCTCCACTTT,CASSPREGIYSPLHF
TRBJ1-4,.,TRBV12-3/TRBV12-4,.,TGTGCCAGCAGTCGAGTCGCAACTAATGAAAAACTGTTTTTT,CASSRVATNEKLFF
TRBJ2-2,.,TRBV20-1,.,TGCAGTGCCAGCCCTAGGGGACAAAGCACCGGGGAGCTGTTTTTT,CSASPRGQSTGELFF
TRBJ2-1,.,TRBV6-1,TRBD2,TGTGCCAGCAGTGAGCGGGGGGGCCTGGGCAATGAGCAGTTCTTC,CASSERGGLGNEQFF
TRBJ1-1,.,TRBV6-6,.,TGTGCCAGCAGCCCTAAAAGGGACACTGAAGCTTTCTTT,CASSPKRDTEAFF
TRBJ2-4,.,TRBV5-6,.,TGTGCCAGCAGCTTGGAGGGGAACATTCAGTACTTC,CASSLEGNIQYF
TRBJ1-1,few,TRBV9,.,TGTGCCAGCAGCGTAGGTAGGAACACTGAAGCTTTCTTT,CASSVGRNTEAFF
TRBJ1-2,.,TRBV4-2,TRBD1,TGTGCCAGCAGACGACAGGGAACCGATGGCTACACCTTC,CASRRQGTDGYTF
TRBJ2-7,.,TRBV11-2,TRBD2,TGTGCCAGCAGCTTAGGTTTGCGGGAGGGGAGGTACGAGCAGTACTTC,CASSLGLREGRYEQYF
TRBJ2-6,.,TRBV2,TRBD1,TGTGCCAGCTCCCGCGGACAGGGGGCTGGGGCCAACGTCCTGACTTTC,CASSRGQGAGANVLTF
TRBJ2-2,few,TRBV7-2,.,TGTGCCAGCAGCTTAGGCGGAACCGGGGAGCTGTTTTTT,CASSLGGTGELFF
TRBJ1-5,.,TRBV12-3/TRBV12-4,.,TGTGCCAGCAGCATTCTGGAAAATCAGCCCCAGCATTTT,CASSILENQPQHF
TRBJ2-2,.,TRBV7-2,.,TGTGCCAGCAGCTTGGGGGGAGTCACCGGGGAGCTGTTTTTT,CASSLGGVTGELFF
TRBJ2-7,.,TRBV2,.,TGTGCCAGCAGTGAAGCGGTGGTCTACGAGCAGTACTTC,CASSEAVVYEQYF
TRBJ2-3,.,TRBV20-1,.,TGCAGTGCTCCATCTATCACAGATACGCAGTATTTT,CSAPSITDTQYF
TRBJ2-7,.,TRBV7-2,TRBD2,TGTGCCAGCAGCTTAGTGGGCGGGAGGACCCCCTACGAGCAGTACTTC,CASSLVGGRTPYEQYF
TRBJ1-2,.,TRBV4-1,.,TGCGCCAGCAGCCTTTCTGACAGCCCGTCAAACTATGGCTACACCTTC,CASSLSDSPSNYGYTF